This record looks at one T cell receptor (beta chain) sequence and its context. This entry is derived from a study of blood T cell repertoires in COVID-19. Overall study context: The analysed material was cDNA or gDNA that came from T cells, B-cell-depleted T cells, or PBMCs.

The CDR3 is 14 amino acids. Trimming shortened V by 3 bases and J by 5 bases, and 11 bases separated the two germline ends. The germline V gene encodes CDR1 SGHNT and CDR2 YENEEA. Per the study methods: Amplification of reference gene primers was used by the study to estimate nucleated cell counts. TCRdb's copy holds only in-frame clones and misses some; the assay was immunoSEQ multiplex PCR. V and J calls and clone size are as listed in that table; D and trimming were resolved from the DNA. The sample lists just over 35,000 clones; roughly 87% were seen once. The material sequenced was peripheral blood. The source of this sequence is a man in his sixties with acute or convalescent COVID-19. The chain recombines TRBV11-3 with TRBJ2-1; D possibly corresponds to TRBD2 (6 bases). In DNA, the CDR3 is TGTGCCAGCAGCTTCGACGGGAGAAACAATGAGCAGTTCTTC. Residues: CASSFDGRNNEQFF.